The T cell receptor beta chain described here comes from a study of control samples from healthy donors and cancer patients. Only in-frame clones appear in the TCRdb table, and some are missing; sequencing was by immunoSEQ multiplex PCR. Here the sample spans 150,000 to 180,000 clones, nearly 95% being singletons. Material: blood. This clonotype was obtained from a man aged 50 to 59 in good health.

The CDR3 nucleotides read TGTGCCAGCTCACCAGGTCTCACAGGTACTAACTATGGCTACACCTTC. It codes for CASSPGLTGTNYGYTF. The genes are TRBV18 and TRBJ1-2; D might be TRBD1 (5 bases). Germline V gene lookup returns CDR1 KGHSH and CDR2 LQKENI. The V end lost 2 bases, the J end lost 0 bases, and 13 bases lay between the germline ends. This CDR3 contains 16 residues.